Given below is one T cell receptor beta chain in context. This clonotype came up many times. The antigen this receptor binds is unknown. Base qualities are not provided; no much larger clone lies one nucleotide away. This entry comes from a study of T-cell reconstitution after alpha-beta-depleted transplantation in children (TCRdb year 2016). With respect to the entire study: Using TCR repertoire profiling, the study quantitatively followed how T-cell immune reconstitution unfolded in children after TCRalphabeta/CD19-depleted allogeneic hematopoietic cell transplantation.

The library was produced with PCR. TCRdb shows the sequencer as Illumina HiSeq 2500. TCR libraries were prepared with molecular barcoding, using unique molecular identifiers to normalize TCRbeta repertoire quantification. TCRdb itself trimmed the public reads at Q25 with fastp, ran MiXCR and retained productive beta chains. Entries are consolidated by CDR3 protein sequence, retaining the most common genes and DNA. This sample holds 170,000 or so distinct CDR3 sequences; more than 6.5% were observed only once. The ten largest make up 3% of the sample. V has 0 bases trimmed and J has 2 bases trimmed; junction bases matching no gene number 6. The germline V gene encodes CDR1 SGHRS and CDR2 YFSETQ. The CDR3, cysteine through phenylalanine, is 19 amino acids long. Here the CDR3 DNA is all that survives: 57 bases in frame from base 1.

The input for sequencing was PBMCs from the stem cell graft donor, taken from the stem cell graft. The clonotype originates from a human donor who donated a stem cell graft to a child with Wiskott-Aldrich syndrome. This chain joins TRBV5-1 to TRBJ2-3; the central 16 bases match TRBD2. The bases read TGCGCCAGCAGCTTGGCCCGAGGGACTAGCGGGGGGGTCACAGATACGCAGTATTTT. This is translated as CASSLARGTSGGVTDTQYF.